What follows are 19 T cell receptor beta chains derived from one specimen sequenced in a study of vaccination and CD4 T cells after COVID-19. The Oncomine TCR Beta short-read assay generated sequence data from the DNA of cultured CD4+ T cells. MiXCR, run by TCRdb on the PCR reads, gives a single entry per CDR3 protein. Of 15,000 to 20,000 distinct CDR3 sequences listed, around 59% were seen once; the top ten hold about 5%. Treatment given: roughly ten-day PBMC culture with coronavirus spike peptide pools or control peptides (ViraFEST assay). Antigen specificity for these receptors is unknown. Material: CD4+ T cells from blood, cultured in vitro, obtained after SARS-CoV-2 vaccination. All receptors derive from a human donor who had recovered from COVID-19.

This rearrangement joins TRBV20-1 to TRBJ2-3; 8 bases fit TRBD2. The CDR3 length is 14 residues. Germline CDR1 and CDR2: DFQATT and SNEGSKA (reference sequence). The junction had 3 bases not matched to a gene; V was cut back by 3 bases and J by 1 base. The CDR3, as DNA: TGCAGTGCTAGGGCGGGGGGAGGCACAGATACGCAGTATTTT. It encodes CSARAGGGTDTQYF.

The rearrangement joins TRBV7-2 to TRBJ2-3; D is possibly TRBD2 (5 bases). The length of the CDR3 is 13 residues. Trimming left V 1 base short and J 6 bases short, with 8 bases between. Germline CDR1 and CDR2: SGHTA and FQGNSA. In DNA, the CDR3 is TGTGCCAGCAGCTTAGTGGTAGCGGATACGCAGTATTTT. Amino acid sequence: CASSLVVADTQYF.

This clonotype was recorded a few times. The rearrangement joins TRBV7-9 to TRBJ2-7; no clear D. CDR1 SEHNR and CDR2 FQNEAQ come from the germline V gene (reference sequence). With 7 bases removed from V and 2 bases from J, the gap between germline ends came to 18 bases. This CDR3 is 15 amino acids long. Here the CDR3 DNA reads TGTGCCAGCACCCCCGTTGCGGACGCCGCCTACGAGCAGTACTTC. Translated: CASTPVADAAYEQYF.

This chain connects TRBV12-3 or TRBV12-4 to TRBJ1-5; the D is unclear. There are 13 residues in the CDR3. With 6 bases removed from V and 4 bases from J, the gap between germline ends came to 10 bases. CDR3 DNA: TGTGCCAGCAGACCCACGGGGAATCAGCCCCAGCATTTT. Encoded protein: CASRPTGNQPQHF.

This chain connects TRBV6-2 or TRBV6-3 to TRBJ1-5, with D unclear. V was clipped by 2 bases and J by 4 bases, with 6 bases between them. Germline-derived CDR1 and CDR2 are MNHEY and SVGEGT. The CDR3 length is 13 residues. The CDR3 loop reads CASSYEGNQPQHF. The CDR3 region has the DNA TGTGCCAGCAGTTACGAGGGAAATCAGCCCCAGCATTTT.

This chain links TRBV6-2 or TRBV6-3 with TRBJ1-2, with D tentatively TRBD1 (6 bases). Germline loops: CDR1 MNHEY, CDR2 SVGEGT. This CDR3 spans 14 amino acids. With 5 bases removed from V and 7 bases from J, the gap between germline ends came to 17 bases. In DNA form, the CDR3 reads TGTGCCAGCAGTACTAGGTGGGGGGCGCGTGGCTACACCTTC. It is translated as CASSTRWGARGYTF.

This clonotype was found once. The chain joins TRBV7-2 to TRBJ2-3, with 11 positions matching TRBD2. The V and J ends lost 1 base and 3 bases, in that order; junction bases with no gene match: 6. The CDR3 extends over 17 amino acids. The germline CDR1 and CDR2 sequences are SGHTA and FQGNSA. CDR3 residues: CASSLEGSGGGTDTQYF. The CDR3 coding sequence is TGTGCCAGCAGCTTAGAGGGTAGCGGGGGGGGTACAGATACGCAGTATTTT.

The CDR3 is CASSYAVGYTF. DNA for the CDR3: TGTGCCAGCAGTTACGCGGTTGGCTACACCTTC. The rearrangement links TRBV6-2 or TRBV6-3 to TRBJ1-2; no reliable D call. The CDR3 has 11 amino acids. V gave up 2 bases and J gave up 7 bases, with 5 bases separating them. CDR1 is MNHEY, CDR2 SVGEGT, per germline.

The chain carries TRBV7-2 and TRBJ1-5; tentatively, D is TRBD1 (5 bases). Trimming cost V 5 bases and J 7 bases, with 18 bases left between them. The CDR3 extends over 15 amino acids. The germline V gene has CDR1 SGHTA and CDR2 FQGNSA. As DNA, the CDR3 is TGTGCCAGCAGCCCAGCTTGGGGGAGAGGGCAGCCCCAGCATTTT. Protein: CASSPAWGRGQPQHF.

The genes are TRBV2 and TRBJ2-2, with D tentatively TRBD2 (6 bases). The CDR3 spans 15 residues. CDR1 is SNHLY and CDR2 is FYNNEI in the germline V gene. V lost 9 bases, J lost 0 bases, and 14 bases lay in between. The CDR3 DNA reads as TGTGCCAGGGGGGGAGCGCTTCCGAACACCGGGGAGCTGTTTTTT. The encoded protein is CARGGALPNTGELFF.

V and J are TRBV12-3 or TRBV12-4 and TRBJ2-7; D is ambiguous. V was shortened by 6 bases and J by 8 bases, with 17 bases between the two germline ends. The CDR3 spans 13 residues. The CDR3 protein is CASSPNSSGQQYF. CDR3 in DNA: TGTGCCAGCAGCCCGAACTCTTCTGGGCAGCAGTACTTC.

The gene calls are TRBV7-2 and TRBJ1-2; D remains unclear. The germline V gene has CDR1 SGHTA and CDR2 FQGNSA. Trimming left V 5 bases short and J 2 bases short, with 6 bases between. The CDR3 spans 12 residues. The chain's CDR3 is CASSPGNYGYTF. CDR3 nucleotide sequence: TGTGCCAGCAGCCCGGGGAACTATGGCTACACCTTC.

The chain carries TRBV19 and TRBJ1-2, with TRBD1 matching over 8 bases. From germline, CDR1 is LNHDA and CDR2 SQIVND (reference sequence). CDR3 length: 15 amino acids. V trimming: 7 bases; J trimming: 4 bases; junction bases outside the gene matches: 11. DNA for the CDR3: TGTGCCAGTACATCCGTCCAGGGGGCGAGCTATGGCTACACCTTC. Its protein is CASTSVQGASYGYTF.

The chain joins TRBV6-2 or TRBV6-3 to TRBJ1-2; possibly TRBD1 for D (6 bases). V lost 2 bases to trimming and J lost 5 bases, with 27 bases between them. The V gene's germline CDR1 is MNHEY and CDR2 SVGEGT. The CDR3 is 19 residues long. The CDR3: CASSYSPGDRNVRAYGYTF. CDR3 in DNA: TGTGCCAGCAGTTACAGCCCCGGCGACAGGAACGTGCGGGCTTATGGCTACACCTTC.

The CDR3 bases are TGTGCCAGCAGTTCGGTCTCTGGGGCCAACGTCCTGACTTTC. The encoded protein is CASSSVSGANVLTF. This chain joins TRBV6-5 and TRBJ2-6; no clear D. With 4 bases removed from V and 0 bases from J, the gap between germline ends came to 4 bases. The CDR3 sequence is 14 residues long. CDR1 is MNHEY, CDR2 SVGAGI, per germline.

The chain is built from TRBV19 and TRBJ1-2, with D maybe TRBD1 (5 bases). CDR3 length: 13 amino acids. V lost 5 bases, J lost 3 bases, and 10 bases lay in between. CDR1 and CDR2 (germline): LNHDA, SQIVND (reference sequence). The CDR3 sequence: CASSYGTDYGYTF. The CDR3 DNA reads as TGTGCCAGTAGTTACGGGACTGACTATGGCTACACCTTC.

The V and J genes are TRBV27 and TRBJ1-2; weak D call: TRBD1 (6 bases). CDR1 MNHEY and CDR2 SMNVEV come from the germline V gene (reference sequence). The germline V and J ends were trimmed by 5 bases and 4 bases, with 11 bases remaining between them. CDR3 length equals 13 residues. CDR3: CASSPTGSYGYTF. The CDR3 DNA reads as TGTGCCAGCAGTCCTACAGGGAGCTATGGCTACACCTTC.

This clonotype has more than one count but fewer than ten. The V and J genes are TRBV7-9 and TRBJ2-3; 11 nucleotides match TRBD1. The CDR3 sequence is 16 residues long. The V and J ends lost 5 bases and 3 bases, in that order; junction bases with no gene match: 7. CDR1 and CDR2 from the germline V gene are SEHNR and FQNEAQ (reference sequence). The CDR3 protein is CASSLRGTGGTDTQYF. CDR3 DNA: TGTGCCAGCAGCCTACGAGGGACAGGGGGAACAGATACGCAGTATTTT.

The J gene is TRBJ1-5, the V gene TRBV6-1; D is ambiguous. The CDR3 contains 15 residues. V gave up 8 bases and J gave up 6 bases, with 20 bases separating them. CDR1 and CDR2 from the germline V gene are MNHNS and SASEGT. The CDR3, as DNA: TGTGCCAGCTCTCTCGTCCGGGGAAAAGGTCAGCCCCAGCATTTT. Residues: CASSLVRGKGQPQHF.